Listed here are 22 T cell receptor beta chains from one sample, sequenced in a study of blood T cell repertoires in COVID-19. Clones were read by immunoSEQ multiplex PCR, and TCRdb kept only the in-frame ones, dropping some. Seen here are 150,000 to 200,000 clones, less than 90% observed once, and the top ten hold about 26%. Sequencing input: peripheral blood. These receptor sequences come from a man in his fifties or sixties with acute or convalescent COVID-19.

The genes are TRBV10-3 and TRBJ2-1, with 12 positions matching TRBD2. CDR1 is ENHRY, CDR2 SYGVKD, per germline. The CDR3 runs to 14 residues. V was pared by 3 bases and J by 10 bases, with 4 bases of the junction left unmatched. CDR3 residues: CAISEFTSGGEQFF. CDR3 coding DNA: TGTGCCATCAGTGAATTTACTAGCGGGGGGGAGCAGTTCTTC.

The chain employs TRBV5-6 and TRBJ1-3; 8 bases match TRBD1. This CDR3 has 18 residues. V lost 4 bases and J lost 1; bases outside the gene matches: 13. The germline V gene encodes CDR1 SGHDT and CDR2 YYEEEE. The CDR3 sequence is CASSGDQGQGTSGNTIYF. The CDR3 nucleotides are TGTGCCAGCAGCGGGGACCAAGGACAGGGAACATCTGGAAACACCATATATTTT.

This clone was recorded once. The CDR3 region is CASSLEAVTGELFF. The CDR3, as DNA: TGTGCCAGCAGCTTAGAGGCAGTTACCGGGGAGCTGTTTTTT. This chain joins TRBV11-2 and TRBJ2-2; no firm D call. The CDR3 is 14 amino acids. The V gene's germline CDR1 is SGHAT and CDR2 FQNNGV. The V end was cut by 0 bases, the J end by 5 bases, with 7 bases between.

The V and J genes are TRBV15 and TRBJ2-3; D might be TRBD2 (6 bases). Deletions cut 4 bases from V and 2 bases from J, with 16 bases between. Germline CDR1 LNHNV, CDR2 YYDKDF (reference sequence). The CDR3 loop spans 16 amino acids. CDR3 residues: CATSIGAGGNTDTQYF. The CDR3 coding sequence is TGTGCCACCAGCATAGGAGCGGGCGGAAACACAGATACGCAGTATTTT.

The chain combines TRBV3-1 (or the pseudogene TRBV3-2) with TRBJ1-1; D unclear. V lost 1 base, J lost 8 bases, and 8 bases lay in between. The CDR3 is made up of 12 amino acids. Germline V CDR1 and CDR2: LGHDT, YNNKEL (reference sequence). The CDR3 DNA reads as TGTGCCAGCAGCCAAGGTCGCAGGGAAGCTTTCTTT. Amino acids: CASSQGRREAFF.

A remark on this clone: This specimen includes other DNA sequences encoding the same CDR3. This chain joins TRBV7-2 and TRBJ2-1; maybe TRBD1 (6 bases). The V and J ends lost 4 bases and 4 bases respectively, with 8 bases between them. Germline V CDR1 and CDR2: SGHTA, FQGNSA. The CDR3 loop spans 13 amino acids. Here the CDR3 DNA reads TGTGCCAGCAGCTCCGGACAGTACAATGAGCAGTTCTTC. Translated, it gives CASSSGQYNEQFF.

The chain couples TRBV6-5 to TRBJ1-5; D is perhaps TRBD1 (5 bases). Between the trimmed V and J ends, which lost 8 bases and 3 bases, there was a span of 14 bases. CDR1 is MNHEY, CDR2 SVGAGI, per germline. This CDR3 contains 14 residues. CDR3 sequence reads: CASALGGNNQPQHF. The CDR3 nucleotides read TGTGCCAGCGCTCTGGGGGGAAACAATCAGCCCCAGCATTTT.

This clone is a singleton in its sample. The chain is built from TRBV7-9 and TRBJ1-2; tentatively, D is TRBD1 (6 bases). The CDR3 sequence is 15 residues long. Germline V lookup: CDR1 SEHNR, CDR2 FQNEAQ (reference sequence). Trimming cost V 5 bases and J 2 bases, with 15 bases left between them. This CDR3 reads CASSAFDRLNYGYTF. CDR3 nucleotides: TGTGCCAGCAGCGCCTTTGACAGGTTAAACTATGGCTACACCTTC.

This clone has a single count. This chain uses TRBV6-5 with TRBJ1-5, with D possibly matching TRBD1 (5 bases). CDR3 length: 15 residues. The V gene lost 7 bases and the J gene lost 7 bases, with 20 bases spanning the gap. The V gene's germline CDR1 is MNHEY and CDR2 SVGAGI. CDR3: CASNRGGGMEQPQHF. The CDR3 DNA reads TGTGCCAGCAACCGTGGGGGGGGGATGGAGCAGCCCCAGCATTTT.

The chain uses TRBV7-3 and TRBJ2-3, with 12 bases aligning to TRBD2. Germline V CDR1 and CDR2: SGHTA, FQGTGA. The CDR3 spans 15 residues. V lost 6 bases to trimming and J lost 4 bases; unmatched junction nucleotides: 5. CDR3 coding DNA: TGTGCCAGCAGTCGACTAGCGGGGGTTTCAGATACGCAGTATTTT. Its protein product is CASSRLAGVSDTQYF.

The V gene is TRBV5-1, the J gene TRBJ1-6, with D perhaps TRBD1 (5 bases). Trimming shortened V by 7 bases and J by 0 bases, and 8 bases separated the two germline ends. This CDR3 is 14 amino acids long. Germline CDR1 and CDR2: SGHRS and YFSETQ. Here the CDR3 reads CASAGSSYNSPLHF. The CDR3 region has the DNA TGCGCCAGCGCAGGGTCCTCCTATAATTCACCCCTCCACTTT.

The CDR3 nucleotides are TGCGCCAGCAGAAGCTTGGCTAGCCTCTCAGATACGCAGTATTTT. Translation: CASRSLASLSDTQYF. The chain couples TRBV5-1 to TRBJ2-3, with D perhaps TRBD2 (5 bases). V was cut by 5 bases and J by 4 bases, with 17 bases left in between. The germline CDR1 and CDR2 sequences are SGHRS and YFSETQ. This CDR3 region has 15 residues.

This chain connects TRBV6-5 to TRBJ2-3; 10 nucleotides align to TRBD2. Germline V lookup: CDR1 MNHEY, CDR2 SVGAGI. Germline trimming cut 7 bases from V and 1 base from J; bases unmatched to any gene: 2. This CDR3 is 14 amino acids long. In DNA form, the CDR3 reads TGTGCCAGCACTCTAGCGGGGGGCACAGATACGCAGTATTTT. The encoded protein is CASTLAGGTDTQYF.

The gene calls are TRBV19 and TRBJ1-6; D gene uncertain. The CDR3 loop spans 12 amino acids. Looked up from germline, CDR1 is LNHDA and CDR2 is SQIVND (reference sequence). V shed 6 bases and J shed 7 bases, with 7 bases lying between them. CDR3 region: CASRVRNSPLHF. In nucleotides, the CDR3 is TGTGCCAGTAGGGTCAGGAATTCACCCCTCCACTTT.

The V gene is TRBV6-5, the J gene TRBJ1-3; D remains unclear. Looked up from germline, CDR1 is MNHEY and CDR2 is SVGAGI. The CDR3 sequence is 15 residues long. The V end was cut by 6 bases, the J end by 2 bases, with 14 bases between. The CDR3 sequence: CASRLEWGAGNTIYF. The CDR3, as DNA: TGTGCCAGCAGGCTCGAGTGGGGAGCTGGAAACACCATATATTTT.

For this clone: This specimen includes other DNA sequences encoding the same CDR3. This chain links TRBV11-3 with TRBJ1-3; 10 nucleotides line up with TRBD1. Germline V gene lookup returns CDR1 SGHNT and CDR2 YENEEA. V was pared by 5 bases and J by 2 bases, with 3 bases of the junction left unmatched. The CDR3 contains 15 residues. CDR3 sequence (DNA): TGTGCCAGCAGCCCGGGACAGGGGCCTGGAAACACCATATATTTT. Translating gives CASSPGQGPGNTIYF.

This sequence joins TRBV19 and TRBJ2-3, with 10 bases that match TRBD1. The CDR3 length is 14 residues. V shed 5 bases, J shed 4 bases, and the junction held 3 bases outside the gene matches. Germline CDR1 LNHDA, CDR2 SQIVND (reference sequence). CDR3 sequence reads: CASSVTGGADTQYF. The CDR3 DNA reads TGTGCCAGTAGTGTGACAGGGGGCGCAGATACGCAGTATTTT.

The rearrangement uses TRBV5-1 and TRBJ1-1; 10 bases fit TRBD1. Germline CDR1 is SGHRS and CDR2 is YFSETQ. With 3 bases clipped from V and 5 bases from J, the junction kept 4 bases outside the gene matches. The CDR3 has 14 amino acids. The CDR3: CASSSGQGQTEAFF. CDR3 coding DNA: TGCGCCAGCAGCTCGGGACAGGGGCAAACTGAAGCTTTCTTT.

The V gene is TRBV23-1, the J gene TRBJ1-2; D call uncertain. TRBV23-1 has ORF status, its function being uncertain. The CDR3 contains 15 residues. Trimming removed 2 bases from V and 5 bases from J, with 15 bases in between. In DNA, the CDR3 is TGCGCCAGCAGTCAAAGCGGTAGGGTACGGTATGGCTACACCTTC. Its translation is CASSQSGRVRYGYTF.

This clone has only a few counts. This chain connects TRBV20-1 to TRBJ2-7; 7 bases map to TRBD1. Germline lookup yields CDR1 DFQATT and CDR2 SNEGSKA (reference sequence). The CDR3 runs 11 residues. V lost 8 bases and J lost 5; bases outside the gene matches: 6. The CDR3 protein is CSIPTGNEQYF. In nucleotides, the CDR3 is TGCAGTATCCCGACAGGGAACGAGCAGTACTTC.

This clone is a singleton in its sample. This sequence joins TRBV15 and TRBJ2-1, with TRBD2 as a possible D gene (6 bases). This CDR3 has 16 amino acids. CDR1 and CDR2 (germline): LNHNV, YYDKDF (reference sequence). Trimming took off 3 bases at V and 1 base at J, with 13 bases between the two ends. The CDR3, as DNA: TGTGCCACCAGCAGGCCCGGGACTCAGTCCTACAATGAGCAGTTCTTC. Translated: CATSRPGTQSYNEQFF.

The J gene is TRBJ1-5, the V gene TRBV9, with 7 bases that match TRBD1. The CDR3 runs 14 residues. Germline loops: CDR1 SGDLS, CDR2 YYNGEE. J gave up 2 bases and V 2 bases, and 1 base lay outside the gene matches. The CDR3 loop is CASSVGTGNQPQHF. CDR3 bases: TGTGCCAGCAGCGTCGGGACAGGCAATCAGCCCCAGCATTTT.